Listed here are 28 T cell receptor beta chains from one sample, sequenced in a study of neoadjuvant anti-PD-1 for oral cavity cancer. TCRdb's copy holds only in-frame clones and misses some; the assay was immunoSEQ multiplex PCR. The profile shows just over 6,500 clones, around 50% of them singletons. Material: tumor tissue, obtained before nivolumab (anti-PD-1) treatment. These TCRs come from a person aged 40-85 years with oral cavity squamous cell carcinoma.

This clone was counted a few times. This chain links TRBV28 with TRBJ2-7; possible D gene TRBD1, 6 bases. Germline assignment: CDR1 MDHEN and CDR2 SYDVKM. The ends were cut back, 5 bases at V and 2 bases at J, with 16 bases in the middle. This CDR3 spans 15 amino acids. CDR3 nucleotides: TGTGCCAGCAGTCTCAACAGGGTCCAGGCCTACGAGCAGTACTTC. Its protein product is CASSLNRVQAYEQYF.

The chain joins TRBV2 to TRBJ1-5; D ambiguous. Trimming stripped 6 bases from V and 6 bases from J, with 6 bases between. CDR3 size: 11 residues. Looked up from germline, CDR1 is SNHLY and CDR2 is FYNNEI. The CDR3 sequence: CASREGQPQHF. The CDR3 coding sequence is TGTGCCAGCAGGGAGGGTCAGCCCCAGCATTTT.

Only one count was recorded for this clone. The V and J genes are TRBV7-2 and TRBJ2-5; 15 nucleotides line up with TRBD2. The J segment lost 9 bases and the V segment lost 5 bases, leaving 4 bases of the junction unmatched. In germline, CDR1 is SGHTA, CDR2 FQGNSA. The CDR3 totals 14 residues. The CDR3 DNA follows: TGTGCCAGCAGCACGGGACTAGCGGGGGGACCCCAGTACTTC. It specifies CASSTGLAGGPQYF.

This clone was observed a few times. This chain uses TRBV27 with TRBJ2-2; unclear D gene. V was pared by 5 bases and J by 0 bases, with 7 bases between. Germline V gene data show CDR1 as MNHEY and CDR2 as SMNVEV (reference sequence). CDR3 length: 14 residues. The CDR3 here is CASSGYSNTGELFF. CDR3 nucleotides: TGTGCCAGCAGTGGGTATTCGAACACCGGGGAGCTGTTTTTT.

The chain combines TRBV10-2 with TRBJ1-4; 10 positions agree with TRBD1. The CDR3 extends over 16 amino acids. With V trimmed by 1 base and J by 5 bases, 4 bases remained unmatched. Germline V gene sequence: CDR1 WSHSY, CDR2 SAAADI. For the CDR3, the DNA is TGCGCCAGCAGTGAGTGGACAGGGGGAAAAAATGAAAAACTGTTTTTT. This sequence encodes CASSEWTGGKNEKLFF.

This clone was detected only a few times. This chain uses TRBV6-5 with TRBJ1-2, with TRBD1 as a possible D gene (5 bases). Germline V gene lookup returns CDR1 MNHEY and CDR2 SVGAGI. V lost 2 bases to trimming and J lost 7 bases, with 14 bases between them. The CDR3 is 14 residues long. The chain's CDR3 is CASSYGSGTGGYTF. The CDR3, as DNA: TGTGCCAGCAGTTACGGGTCAGGGACGGGTGGCTACACCTTC.

This clone was detected only a few times. This sequence joins TRBV5-5 and TRBJ2-1; TRBD1 is a possible D gene (6 bases). This CDR3 spans 12 amino acids. Germline-derived CDR1 and CDR2 are SGHKS and YYEKEE (reference sequence). V gave up 3 bases and J gave up 11 bases, with 12 bases separating them. This chain's CDR3 is CASSSGQLQQFF. The CDR3 DNA reads as TGTGCCAGCAGCTCAGGACAGCTCCAGCAGTTCTTC.

The chain employs TRBV7-9 and TRBJ1-3; no reliable D call. Trimming pared 1 base from V and 0 bases from J, leaving 13 bases between. The CDR3 extends over 17 amino acids. Germline-derived CDR1 and CDR2 are SEHNR and FQNEAQ (reference sequence). CDR3: CASSLVGDLLSGNTIYF. The CDR3 DNA sequence: TGTGCCAGCAGCTTAGTCGGAGATCTACTCTCTGGAAACACCATATATTTT.

This clone was counted a single time. V is TRBV7-6 and J is TRBJ1-1; the D is unclear. The V end lost 4 bases, the J end lost 1 base, and 7 bases lay between the germline ends. The CDR3 extends over 13 amino acids. Per germline, CDR1 SGHVS and CDR2 FNYEAQ. This chain's CDR3 is CASSSLRNTEAFF. The DNA of the CDR3 is TGTGCCAGCAGCTCCCTGCGGAACACTGAAGCTTTCTTT.

The chain joins TRBV15 to TRBJ2-1; D uncertain. The CDR3 is 13 amino acids. Trimming removed 7 bases from V and 9 bases from J, with 16 bases in between. The germline CDR1 and CDR2 sequences are LNHNV and YYDKDF (reference sequence). The CDR3 loop reads CATNPALFGEQFF. Written as DNA, the CDR3 is TGTGCCACCAACCCCGCCCTGTTTGGTGAGCAGTTCTTC.

This clone showed up just a few times. This chain links TRBV7-9 with TRBJ1-1; D is uncertain. The V gene's germline CDR1 is SEHNR and CDR2 FQNEAQ (reference sequence). Trimming pared 5 bases from V and 2 bases from J, leaving 9 bases between. The CDR3 sequence is 13 residues long. The CDR3 sequence: CASSTLGNTEAFF. CDR3 nucleotide sequence: TGTGCCAGCAGCACTCTGGGTAACACTGAAGCTTTCTTT.

This chain uses TRBV19 with TRBJ2-7; D may be TRBD1 (6 bases). This CDR3 spans 15 amino acids. Trimming removed 1 base at V and 0 bases at J, with 10 bases between. Germline CDR1 reads LNHDA; CDR2 reads SQIVND (reference sequence). The CDR3: CASSIVPDSSYEQYF. In DNA, the CDR3 is TGTGCCAGTAGTATAGTCCCGGACAGCTCCTACGAGCAGTACTTC.

CDR3 amino acids: CASSFSFDKTYGYTF. For the CDR3, the DNA is TGCGCCAGCAGCTTCTCTTTCGACAAAACCTATGGCTACACCTTC. The genes are TRBV5-1 and TRBJ1-2; D uncertain. The CDR3 runs 15 residues. In germline, CDR1 is SGHRS, CDR2 YFSETQ. Trimming stripped 2 bases from V and 4 bases from J, with 15 bases between.

The chain couples TRBV10-3 to TRBJ2-1; weak D call: TRBD2 (5 bases). The CDR3 loop spans 13 amino acids. V was clipped by 3 bases and J by 8 bases, with 11 bases between them. In germline, CDR1 is ENHRY, CDR2 SYGVKD. The DNA of the CDR3 is TGTGCCATCAGTGATTCGGCGGGTCATGAGCAGTTCTTC. Amino acid sequence: CAISDSAGHEQFF.

In this sample, this clone turned up a few times. The V call is TRBV18, the J call TRBJ2-4; D may correspond to TRBD1 or TRBD2 (5 bases each). Trimming stripped 4 bases from V and 1 base from J, with 8 bases between. Germline values: CDR1 KGHSH, CDR2 LQKENI. This CDR3 region has 14 residues. The CDR3 DNA reads as TGTGCCAGCTCACTAGGGGAGGCCAAAAACATTCAGTACTTC. Translating gives CASSLGEAKNIQYF.

V gene TRBV27 combines with J gene TRBJ2-2; the match to TRBD2 covers 8 bases. Trimming cost V 7 bases and J 4 bases; bases outside gene matches: 8. Germline CDR1 and CDR2: MNHEY and SMNVEV (reference sequence). This CDR3 contains 15 residues. The CDR3 protein is CASIGRLAITGELFF. The CDR3 bases are TGTGCCAGCATCGGGAGACTAGCGATCACCGGGGAGCTGTTTTTT.

The chain carries TRBV6-1 and TRBJ1-1; D remains ambiguous. The V end lost 0 bases, the J end lost 8 bases, and 1 base lay between the germline ends. The germline V gene encodes CDR1 MNHNS and CDR2 SASEGT. This CDR3 is built from 10 residues. CDR3 residues: CASSEAEAFF. The CDR3, as DNA: TGTGCCAGCAGTGAAGCGGAAGCTTTCTTT.

This sequence joins TRBV5-5 and TRBJ2-1, with TRBD1 matching 8 bases. Germline V gene data show CDR1 as SGHKS and CDR2 as YYEKEE (reference sequence). This CDR3 region has 15 residues. The trim removed 5 bases at V and 0 bases at J, leaving 4 bases unmatched. CDR3 amino acids: CASSSGTGSYNEQFF. CDR3 bases: TGTGCCAGCAGTTCCGGGACAGGCTCCTACAATGAGCAGTTCTTC.

This chain connects TRBV7-2 to TRBJ1-1; a possible D gene is TRBD1 (6 bases). CDR3 length: 15 residues. The V gene's germline CDR1 is SGHTA and CDR2 FQGNSA. Trimming cost V 4 bases and J 4 bases, with 16 bases left between them. CDR3 residues: CASSSPPTGITEAFF. The CDR3 bases are TGTGCCAGCAGCTCTCCCCCTACAGGGATCACTGAAGCTTTCTTT.

This clone was observed a few times. The chain combines TRBV7-2 with TRBJ2-7; D possibly uses TRBD1 or TRBD2 (5 bases each). Trimming shortened V by 4 bases and J by 6 bases, and 16 bases separated the two germline ends. The germline V gene has CDR1 SGHTA and CDR2 FQGNSA. This CDR3 comprises 14 residues. CDR3: CASSSGWGSVEQYF. CDR3 coding DNA: TGTGCCAGCAGCTCGGGCTGGGGGTCCGTCGAGCAGTACTTC.

Only a few counts were recorded for this clone. This chain uses TRBV6-1 with TRBJ2-5; D is uncertain. With 3 bases removed from V and 5 bases from J, the gap between germline ends came to 7 bases. The CDR3 has 12 residues. Germline assignment: CDR1 MNHNS and CDR2 SASEGT. The CDR3 DNA sequence: TGTGCCAGCAGTGAGTTGAAGGAGACCCAGTACTTC. Its protein is CASSELKETQYF.

The V and J genes are TRBV4-3 and TRBJ2-3; 7 nucleotides agree with TRBD2. Germline V gene data show CDR1 as LGHNA and CDR2 as YSLEER. The CDR3 spans 17 residues. V dropped 4 bases and J dropped 2; count of bases not matched to a gene: 12. For the CDR3, the DNA is TGCGCCAGCAGCCCGAATGCCGGGACTACTCACACAGATACGCAGTATTTT. Amino acid sequence: CASSPNAGTTHTDTQYF.

The chain employs TRBV6-5 and TRBJ1-4, with TRBD1 matching 8 bases. V trimming: 0 bases; J trimming: 10 bases; junction bases outside the gene matches: 4. The CDR3 consists of 14 residues. The germline gives CDR1 MNHEY, CDR2 SVGAGI. The CDR3 here is CASSYSNRGVKLFF. The CDR3 region has the DNA TGTGCCAGCAGTTACTCGAACAGGGGGGTAAAACTGTTTTTT.

This clone came up a few times. The CDR3 region is CASSFETGGGGAFF. The DNA for the CDR3 is TGCGCCAGCAGCTTTGAAACAGGGGGCGGAGGGGCTTTCTTT. The chain is built from TRBV5-1 and TRBJ1-1; 9 nucleotides match TRBD1. With V trimmed by 2 bases and J by 11 bases, 10 bases remained unmatched. This CDR3 region has 14 residues. From germline, CDR1 is SGHRS and CDR2 YFSETQ.

The chain carries TRBV29-1 and TRBJ1-1, with TRBD1 identical over 7 bases. In germline, CDR1 is SQVTM, CDR2 ANQGSEA. V was pared by 6 bases and J by 1 base, with 2 bases of the junction left unmatched. This CDR3 is built from 12 residues. Here the CDR3 reads CSVRQGNTEAFF. CDR3 DNA: TGCAGCGTCCGACAGGGGAACACTGAAGCTTTCTTT.

Judged by abundance, this clone is medium-sized. This chain links TRBV21-1 with TRBJ2-2; the table gives TRBD1 as D, unverified against the DNA. TRBV21-1 constitutes a pseudogene. There are 17 residues in the CDR3. In DNA form, the CDR3 reads TGTGCCAGCAGCAAAGAGGGACAGACCTCGAACACCGGGGAGCTGTTTTTT. Residues: CASSKEGQTSNTGELFF.

The rearrangement uses TRBV4-1 and TRBJ1-1; perhaps TRBD1 as D (5 bases). The CDR3 is 12 residues long. Germline CDR1 MGHRA, CDR2 YSYEKL. V was pared by 8 bases and J by 6 bases, with 13 bases between. CDR3 amino acids: CASLGRGPEAFF. The CDR3 coding sequence is TGCGCCAGCCTTGGGAGGGGACCTGAAGCTTTCTTT.

This clone was observed a few times. The chain combines TRBV19 with TRBJ2-7; TRBD1 aligns across 10 bases. The ends lost 10 bases at V and 3 bases at J; junction bases unmatched: 9. Germline loops: CDR1 LNHDA, CDR2 SQIVND (reference sequence). The CDR3 is 14 amino acids. Here the CDR3 DNA reads TGTGCCACTACCGGGGACAGGGGCCGCTACGAGCAGTACTTC. As protein: CATTGDRGRYEQYF.